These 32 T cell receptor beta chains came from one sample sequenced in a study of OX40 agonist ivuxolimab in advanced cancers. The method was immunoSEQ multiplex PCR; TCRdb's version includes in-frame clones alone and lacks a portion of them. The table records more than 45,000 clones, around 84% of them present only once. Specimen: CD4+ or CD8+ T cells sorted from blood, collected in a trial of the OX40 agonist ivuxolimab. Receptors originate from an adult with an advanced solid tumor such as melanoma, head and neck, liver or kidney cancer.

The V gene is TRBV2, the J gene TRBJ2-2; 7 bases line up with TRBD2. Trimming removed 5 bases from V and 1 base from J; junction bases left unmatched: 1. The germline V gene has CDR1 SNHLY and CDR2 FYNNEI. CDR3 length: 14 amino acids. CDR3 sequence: CASSPSGNTGELFF. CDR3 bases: TGTGCCAGCAGTCCTAGCGGGAACACCGGGGAGCTGTTTTTT.

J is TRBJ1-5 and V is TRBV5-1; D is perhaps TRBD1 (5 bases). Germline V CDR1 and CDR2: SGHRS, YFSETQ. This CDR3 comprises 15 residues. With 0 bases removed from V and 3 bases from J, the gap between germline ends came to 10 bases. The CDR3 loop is CASSLDGGSNQPQHF. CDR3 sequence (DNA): TGCGCCAGCAGCTTGGACGGGGGATCCAATCAGCCCCAGCATTTT.

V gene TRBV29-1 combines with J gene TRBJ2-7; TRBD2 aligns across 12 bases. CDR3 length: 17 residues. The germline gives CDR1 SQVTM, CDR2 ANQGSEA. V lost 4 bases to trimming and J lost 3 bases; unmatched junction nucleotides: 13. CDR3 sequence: CSVVGRGGGLAGYEQYF. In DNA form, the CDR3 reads TGCAGCGTTGTGGGACGGGGAGGGGGACTAGCGGGCTACGAGCAGTACTTC.

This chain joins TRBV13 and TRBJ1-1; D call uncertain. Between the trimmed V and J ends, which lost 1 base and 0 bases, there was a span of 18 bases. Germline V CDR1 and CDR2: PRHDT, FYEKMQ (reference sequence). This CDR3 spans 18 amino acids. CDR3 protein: CASSLVGRRVLMNTEAFF. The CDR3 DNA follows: TGTGCCAGCAGCTTAGTGGGTCGGAGAGTACTCATGAACACTGAAGCTTTCTTT. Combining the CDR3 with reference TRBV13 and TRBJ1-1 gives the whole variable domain AAGVIQSPRHLIKEKRETATLKCYPIPRHDTVYWYQQGPGQDPQFLISFYEKMQSDKGSIPDRFSAQQFSDYHSELNMSSLELGDSALYFCASSLVGRRVLMNTEAFFGQGTRLTVV.

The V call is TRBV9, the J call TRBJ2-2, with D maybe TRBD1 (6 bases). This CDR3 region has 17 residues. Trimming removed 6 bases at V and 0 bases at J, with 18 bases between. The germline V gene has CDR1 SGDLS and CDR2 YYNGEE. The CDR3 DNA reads TGTGCCAGCAATGAGGAACGGGACAAACCGAACACCGGGGAGCTGTTTTTT. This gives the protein CASNEERDKPNTGELFF.

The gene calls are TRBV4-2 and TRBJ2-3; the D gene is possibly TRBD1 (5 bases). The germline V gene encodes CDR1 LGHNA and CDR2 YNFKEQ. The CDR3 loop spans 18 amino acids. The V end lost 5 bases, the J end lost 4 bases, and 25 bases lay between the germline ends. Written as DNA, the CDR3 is TGTGCCAGCAGCAAAGGGTCACTACAGGACCCTTCTTCAGATACGCAGTATTTT. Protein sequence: CASSKGSLQDPSSDTQYF.

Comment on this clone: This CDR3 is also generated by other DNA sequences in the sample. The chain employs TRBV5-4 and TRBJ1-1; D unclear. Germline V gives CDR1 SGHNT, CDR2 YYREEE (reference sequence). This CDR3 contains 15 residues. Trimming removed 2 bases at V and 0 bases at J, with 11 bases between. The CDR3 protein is CASSLIRGLNTEAFF. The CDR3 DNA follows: TGTGCCAGCAGCTTAATCAGAGGATTGAACACTGAAGCTTTCTTT.

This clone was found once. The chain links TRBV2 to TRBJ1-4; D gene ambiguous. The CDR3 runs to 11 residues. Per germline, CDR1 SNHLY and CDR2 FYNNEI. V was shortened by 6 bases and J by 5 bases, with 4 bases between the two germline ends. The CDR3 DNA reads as TGTGCCAGCAGGTTAAATGAAAAACTGTTTTTT. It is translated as CASRLNEKLFF.

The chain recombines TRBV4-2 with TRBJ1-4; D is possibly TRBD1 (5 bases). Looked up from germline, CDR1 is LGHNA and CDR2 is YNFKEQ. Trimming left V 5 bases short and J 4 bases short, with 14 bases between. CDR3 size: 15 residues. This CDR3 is CASSWEGRSNEKLFF. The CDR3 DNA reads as TGTGCCAGCAGCTGGGAGGGACGGAGTAATGAAAAACTGTTTTTT.

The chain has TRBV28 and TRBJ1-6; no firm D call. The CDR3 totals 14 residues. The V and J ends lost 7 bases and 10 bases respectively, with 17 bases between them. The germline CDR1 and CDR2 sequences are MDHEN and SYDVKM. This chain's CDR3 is CASNPGSEGSPLHF. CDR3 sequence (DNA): TGTGCCAGCAATCCGGGCAGCGAAGGGTCACCCCTCCACTTT.

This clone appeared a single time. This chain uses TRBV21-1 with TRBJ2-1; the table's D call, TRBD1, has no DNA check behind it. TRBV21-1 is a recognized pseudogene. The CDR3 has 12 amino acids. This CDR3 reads CASSPQVRSQFF. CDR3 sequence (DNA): TGTGCCAGCAGCCCACAGGTTAGGTCGCAGTTCTTC.

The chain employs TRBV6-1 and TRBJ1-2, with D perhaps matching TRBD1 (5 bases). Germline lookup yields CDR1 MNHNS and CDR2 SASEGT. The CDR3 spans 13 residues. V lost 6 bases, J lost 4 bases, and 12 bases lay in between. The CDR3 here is CASSDSSAYGYTF. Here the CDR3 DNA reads TGTGCCAGCAGCGACAGTTCGGCCTATGGCTACACCTTC.

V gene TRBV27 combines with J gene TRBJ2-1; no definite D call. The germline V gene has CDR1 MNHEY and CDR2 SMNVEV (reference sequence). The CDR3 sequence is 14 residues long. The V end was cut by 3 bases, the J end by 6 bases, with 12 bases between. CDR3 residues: CASSFLPGINEQFF. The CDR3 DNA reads TGTGCCAGCAGTTTTCTTCCAGGCATCAATGAGCAGTTCTTC.

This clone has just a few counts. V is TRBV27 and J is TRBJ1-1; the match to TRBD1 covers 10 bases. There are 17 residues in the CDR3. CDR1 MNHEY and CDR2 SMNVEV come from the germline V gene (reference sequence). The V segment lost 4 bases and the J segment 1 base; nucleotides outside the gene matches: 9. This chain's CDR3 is CASSSRPTGGGNTEAFF. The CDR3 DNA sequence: TGTGCCAGCAGTTCGCGACCGACAGGGGGCGGGAACACTGAAGCTTTCTTT.

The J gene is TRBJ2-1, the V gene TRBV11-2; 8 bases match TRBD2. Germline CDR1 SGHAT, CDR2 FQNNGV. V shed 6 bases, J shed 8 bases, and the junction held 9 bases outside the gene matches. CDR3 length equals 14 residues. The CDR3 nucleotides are TGTGCCAGCAGAGTGGGGCTAGCGGGCTATGAGCAGTTCTTC. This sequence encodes CASRVGLAGYEQFF.

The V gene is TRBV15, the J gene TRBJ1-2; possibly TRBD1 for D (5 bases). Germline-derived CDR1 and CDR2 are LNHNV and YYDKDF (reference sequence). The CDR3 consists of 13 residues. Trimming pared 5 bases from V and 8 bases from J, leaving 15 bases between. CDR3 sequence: CATSGVQPGGYTF. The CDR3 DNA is TGTGCCACCAGCGGAGTGCAGCCAGGGGGCTACACCTTC.

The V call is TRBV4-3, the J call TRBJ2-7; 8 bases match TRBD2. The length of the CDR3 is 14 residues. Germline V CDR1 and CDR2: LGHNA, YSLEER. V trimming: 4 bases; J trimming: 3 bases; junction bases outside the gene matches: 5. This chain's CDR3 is CASSRRLAFYEQYF. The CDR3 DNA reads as TGCGCCAGCAGCCGTAGACTAGCGTTCTACGAGCAGTACTTC.

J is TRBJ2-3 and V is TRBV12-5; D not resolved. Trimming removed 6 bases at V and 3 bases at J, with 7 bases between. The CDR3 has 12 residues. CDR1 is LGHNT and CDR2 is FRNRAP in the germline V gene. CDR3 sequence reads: CASGSATDTQYF. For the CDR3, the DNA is TGTGCTAGTGGCTCCGCAACAGATACGCAGTATTTT.

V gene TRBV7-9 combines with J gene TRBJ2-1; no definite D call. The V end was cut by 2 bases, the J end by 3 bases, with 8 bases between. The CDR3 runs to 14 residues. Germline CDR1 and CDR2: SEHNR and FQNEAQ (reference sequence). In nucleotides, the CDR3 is TGTGCCAGCAGCTTAAATAGCTTCTACAATGAGCAGTTCTTC. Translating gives CASSLNSFYNEQFF.

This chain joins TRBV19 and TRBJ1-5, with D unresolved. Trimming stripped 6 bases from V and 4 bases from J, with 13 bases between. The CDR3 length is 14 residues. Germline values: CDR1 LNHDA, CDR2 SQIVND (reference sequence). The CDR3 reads CASRALGPNQPQHF. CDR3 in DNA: TGTGCCAGTAGGGCATTAGGTCCTAATCAGCCCCAGCATTTT.

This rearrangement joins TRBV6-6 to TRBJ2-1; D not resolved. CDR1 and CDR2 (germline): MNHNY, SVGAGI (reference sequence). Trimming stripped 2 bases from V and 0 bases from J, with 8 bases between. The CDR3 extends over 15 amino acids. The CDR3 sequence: CASSYPQSSYNEQFF. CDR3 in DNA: TGTGCCAGCAGTTACCCCCAGAGCTCCTACAATGAGCAGTTCTTC.

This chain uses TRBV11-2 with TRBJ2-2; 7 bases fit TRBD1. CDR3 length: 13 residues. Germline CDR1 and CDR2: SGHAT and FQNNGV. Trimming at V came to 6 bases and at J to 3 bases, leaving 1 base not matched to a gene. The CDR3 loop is CASRQGHTGELFF. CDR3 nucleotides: TGTGCCAGCAGACAGGGGCACACCGGGGAGCTGTTTTTT.

The DNA of the CDR3 is TGTGCCACGGGGCGGAGGTCCTACGAGCAGTACTTC. This encodes CATGRRSYEQYF. The rearrangement links TRBV2 to TRBJ2-7; D might be TRBD1 or TRBD2, each matching 5 bases. Germline V gene sequence: CDR1 SNHLY, CDR2 FYNNEI. The CDR3 loop spans 12 amino acids. The V end lost 10 bases, the J end lost 1 base, and 11 bases lay between the germline ends. The full variable domain, with the rest looked up from reference TRBV2 and TRBJ2-7, is EPEVTQTPSHQVTQMGQEVILRCVPISNHLYFYWYRQILGQKVEFLVSFYNNEISEKSEIFDDQFSVERPDGSNFTLKIRSTKLEDSAMYFCATGRRSYEQYFGPGTRLTVT.

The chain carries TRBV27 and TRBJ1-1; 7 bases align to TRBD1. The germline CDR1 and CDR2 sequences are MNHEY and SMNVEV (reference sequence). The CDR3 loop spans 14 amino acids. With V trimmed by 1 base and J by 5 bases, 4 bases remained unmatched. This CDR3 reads CASSLFQGGTEAFF. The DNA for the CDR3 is TGTGCCAGCAGTTTATTTCAGGGGGGGACTGAAGCTTTCTTT.

CDR3 protein: CASSHRQETEQFF. The CDR3 DNA is TGCGCCAGCAGCCACAGACAGGAAACTGAGCAGTTCTTC. This rearrangement joins TRBV4-3 to TRBJ2-1, with D perhaps TRBD1 (6 bases). Germline CDR1 and CDR2: LGHNA and YSLEER. Trimming cost V 3 bases and J 9 bases, with 12 bases left between them. The CDR3 is 13 amino acids.

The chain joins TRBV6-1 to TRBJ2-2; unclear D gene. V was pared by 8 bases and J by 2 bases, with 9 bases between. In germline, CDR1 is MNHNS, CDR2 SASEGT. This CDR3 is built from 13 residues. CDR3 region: CASLETNTGELFF. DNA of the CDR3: TGTGCCAGCCTAGAAACTAACACCGGGGAGCTGTTTTTT.

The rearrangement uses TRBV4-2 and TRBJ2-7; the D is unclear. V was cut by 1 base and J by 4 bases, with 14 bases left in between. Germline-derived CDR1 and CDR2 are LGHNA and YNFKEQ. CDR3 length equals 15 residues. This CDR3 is CASSQGSGSLYEQYF. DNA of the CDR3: TGTGCCAGCAGCCAAGGTTCGGGCTCCCTATACGAGCAGTACTTC.

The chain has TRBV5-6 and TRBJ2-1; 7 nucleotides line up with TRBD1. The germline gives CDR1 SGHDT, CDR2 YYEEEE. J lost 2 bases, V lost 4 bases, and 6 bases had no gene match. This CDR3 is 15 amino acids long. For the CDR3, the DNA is TGTGCCAGCAGCAACGACAGGGACCCCTACAATGAGCAGTTCTTC. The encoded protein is CASSNDRDPYNEQFF.

This chain's CDR3 is CAISEPRGSYEQYF. CDR3 nucleotide sequence: TGTGCCATCAGTGAGCCCCGGGGGAGCTACGAGCAGTACTTC. This chain connects TRBV10-3 to TRBJ2-7, with D possibly matching TRBD2 (6 bases). CDR1 and CDR2 from the germline V gene are ENHRY and SYGVKD. Deletions cut 2 bases from V and 3 bases from J, with 11 bases between. The CDR3 sequence is 14 residues long.

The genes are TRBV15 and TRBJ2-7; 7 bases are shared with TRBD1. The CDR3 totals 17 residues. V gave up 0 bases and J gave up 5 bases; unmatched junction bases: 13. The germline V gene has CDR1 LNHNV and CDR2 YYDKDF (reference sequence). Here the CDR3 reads CATSRELTGQAFHEQYF. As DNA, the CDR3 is TGTGCCACCAGCAGAGAACTTACCGGACAGGCTTTCCACGAGCAGTACTTC.

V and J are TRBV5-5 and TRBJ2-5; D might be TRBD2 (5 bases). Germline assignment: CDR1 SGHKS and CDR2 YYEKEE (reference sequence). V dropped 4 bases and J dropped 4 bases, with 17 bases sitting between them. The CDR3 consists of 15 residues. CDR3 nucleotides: TGTGCCAGCAGCCTGGAGATTGGCGGAGGAGAGACCCAGTACTTC. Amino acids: CASSLEIGGGETQYF. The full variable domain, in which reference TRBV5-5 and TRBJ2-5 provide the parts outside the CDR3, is DAGVTQSPTHLIKTRGQQVTLRCSPISGHKSVSWYQQVLGQGPQFIFQYYEKEERGRGNFPDRFSARQFPNYSSELNVNALLLGDSALYLCASSLEIGGGETQYFGPGTRLLVL.

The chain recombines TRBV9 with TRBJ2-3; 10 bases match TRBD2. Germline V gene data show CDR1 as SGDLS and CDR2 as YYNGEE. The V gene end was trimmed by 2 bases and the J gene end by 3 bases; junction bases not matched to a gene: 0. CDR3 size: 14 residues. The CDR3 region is CASSVTSGTDTQYF. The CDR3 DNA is TGTGCCAGCAGCGTGACTAGCGGGACAGATACGCAGTATTTT.